Following are 21 T cell receptor beta chains from one sample sequenced in a study of blood T cell repertoires in COVID-19. Measured with immunoSEQ multiplex PCR; TCRdb has only the in-frame clones, and not every one. The table shows 150,000 to 180,000 clones, with roughly 80% occurring only once. The sample was PBMCs or T cells enriched from blood (not recorded which). The origin of the receptors is a man aged 50-60 years who had recovered from COVID-19.

This clone appeared once. The J gene is TRBJ1-5, the V gene TRBV27; 7 bases are a match to TRBD1. Trimming at V came to 5 bases and at J to 3 bases, leaving 7 bases not matched to a gene. Germline V lookup: CDR1 MNHEY, CDR2 SMNVEV (reference sequence). The CDR3 contains 15 residues. The CDR3 sequence: CASSPPGQYNQPQHF. The DNA for the CDR3 is TGTGCCAGCAGTCCTCCGGGACAGTACAATCAGCCCCAGCATTTT.

The chain is built from TRBV19 and TRBJ2-2; 10 bases line up with TRBD1. The CDR3 has 19 amino acids. The trim removed 3 bases at V and 2 bases at J, leaving 12 bases unmatched. Germline V CDR1 and CDR2: LNHDA, SQIVND (reference sequence). The DNA of the CDR3 is TGTGCCAGTAGTATCAAGGGGGTTGGGACAGGGGCAAACACCGGGGAGCTGTTTTTT. Protein sequence: CASSIKGVGTGANTGELFF.

This clone has at least ten counts. The J gene is TRBJ1-1, the V gene TRBV19; D gene ambiguous. Between the trimmed V and J ends, which lost 1 base and 1 base, there was a span of 7 bases. The CDR3 runs to 14 residues. Germline CDR1 LNHDA, CDR2 SQIVND (reference sequence). The CDR3 bases are TGTGCCAGTAGTATAGGCAGGCCGAACACTGAAGCTTTCTTT. As protein: CASSIGRPNTEAFF.

The chain employs TRBV5-1 and TRBJ1-2, with TRBD1 matching 9 bases. This CDR3 has 14 residues. CDR1 is SGHRS and CDR2 is YFSETQ in the germline V gene. V lost 4 bases, J lost 7 bases, and 8 bases stayed unmatched. The CDR3, as DNA: TGCGCCAGCAGCGGCGGACGACAGGGGGGTGGCTACACCTTC. This sequence encodes CASSGGRQGGGYTF.

This chain connects TRBV11-1 to TRBJ2-3; D gene uncertain. CDR1 is SGHAT and CDR2 is FQDESV in the germline V gene (reference sequence). Trimming cost V 1 base and J 6 bases, with 11 bases left between them. The CDR3 length is 14 residues. DNA for the CDR3: TGTGCCAGCAGCTTAGGTCTAGGTTCTGATACGCAGTATTTT. Translation: CASSLGLGSDTQYF.

The chain joins TRBV5-4 to TRBJ2-2, with 8 bases that match TRBD2. This CDR3 contains 15 residues. V shed 4 bases, J shed 2 bases, and the junction held 4 bases outside the gene matches. The germline V gene has CDR1 SGHNT and CDR2 YYREEE (reference sequence). The CDR3 reads CASSPGLVNTGELFF. The CDR3 bases are TGTGCCAGCAGCCCGGGACTAGTCAACACCGGGGAGCTGTTTTTT.

This clone has a single count. The chain combines TRBV2 with TRBJ2-7; 8 bases line up with TRBD1. Losses at the gene ends were 4 bases for V and 0 bases for J; bases not matched to a gene: 5. CDR3 length: 15 residues. The germline gives CDR1 SNHLY, CDR2 FYNNEI. The CDR3 nucleotides read TGTGCCAGCAGTGGAAACAGGGGGAGCTCCTACGAGCAGTACTTC. This gives the protein CASSGNRGSSYEQYF. The whole variable domain, remainder taken from reference TRBV2 and TRBJ2-7, is EPEVTQTPSHQVTQMGQEVILRCVPISNHLYFYWYRQILGQKVEFLVSFYNNEISEKSEIFDDQFSVERPDGSNFTLKIRSTKLEDSAMYFCASSGNRGSSYEQYFGPGTRLTVT.

The V and J genes are TRBV5-5 and TRBJ2-5; 13 bases align to TRBD2. Germline V gives CDR1 SGHKS, CDR2 YYEKEE (reference sequence). The CDR3 is 16 amino acids. J lost 5 bases, V lost 4 bases, and 8 bases had no gene match. The CDR3 DNA is TGTGCCAGCAGCCTCATCGGGACTAGCGGGGTCGAGACCCAGTACTTC. Its translation is CASSLIGTSGVETQYF.

V usage is TRBV5-4 and J usage is TRBJ2-3; 10 nucleotides align to TRBD2. Germline V gene sequence: CDR1 SGHNT, CDR2 YYREEE (reference sequence). Germline trimming cut 2 bases from V and 4 bases from J; bases unmatched to any gene: 4. The CDR3 totals 15 residues. The CDR3 coding sequence is TGTGCCAGCAGCTTTAAAGCGGGGGGGCCAGATACGCAGTATTTT. Encoded protein: CASSFKAGGPDTQYF.

This sequence joins TRBV6-5 and TRBJ1-2; the match to TRBD1 covers 11 bases. Germline V gene sequence: CDR1 MNHEY, CDR2 SVGAGI. With V trimmed by 6 bases and J by 7 bases, 4 bases remained unmatched. The CDR3 is 13 residues long. In nucleotides, the CDR3 is TGTGCCAGCAGGCGGACAGGGGGCTCTGGCTACACCTTC. Its translation: CASRRTGGSGYTF.

The chain recombines TRBV11-3 with TRBJ2-2, with TRBD1 matching over 8 bases. The CDR3 covers 14 residues. V dropped 5 bases and J dropped 4; count of bases not matched to a gene: 3. Germline CDR1 and CDR2: SGHNT and YENEEA. This chain's CDR3 is CASSDTGGTGELFF. The CDR3 bases are TGTGCCAGCAGCGACACAGGGGGCACCGGGGAGCTGTTTTTT.

CDR3 sequence: CASSWGQGDNQPQHF. The CDR3 DNA sequence: TGCGCCAGCAGCTGGGGACAGGGGGACAATCAGCCCCAGCATTTT. The chain has TRBV4-1 and TRBJ1-5; 11 bases map to TRBD1. Germline V gene lookup returns CDR1 MGHRA and CDR2 YSYEKL. The CDR3 has 15 residues. The ends lost 5 bases at V and 3 bases at J; junction bases unmatched: 3.

The chain uses TRBV7-8 and TRBJ2-1, with 13 bases lining up with TRBD2. Unmatched junction bases numbered 3, after V lost 6 bases and J lost 4 bases. The CDR3 loop spans 15 amino acids. Germline lookup yields CDR1 SGHVS and CDR2 FQNEAQ. CDR3 sequence reads: CASSWTSGGYNEQFF. In DNA form, the CDR3 reads TGTGCCAGCAGTTGGACTAGCGGGGGATACAATGAGCAGTTCTTC.

This clone has a single count. The V and J genes are TRBV2 and TRBJ1-5; 8 bases match TRBD1. Per germline, CDR1 SNHLY and CDR2 FYNNEI. The CDR3 has 13 residues. With 5 bases clipped from V and 4 bases from J, the junction kept 1 base outside the gene matches. The CDR3 loop is CASSWTGNQPQHF. The CDR3 region has the DNA TGTGCCAGCAGTTGGACAGGGAATCAGCCCCAGCATTTT. Together with reference TRBV2 and TRBJ1-5, the CDR3 gives the full variable domain: EPEVTQTPSHQVTQMGQEVILRCVPISNHLYFYWYRQILGQKVEFLVSFYNNEISEKSEIFDDQFSVERPDGSNFTLKIRSTKLEDSAMYFCASSWTGNQPQHFGDGTRLSIL.

The chain has TRBV4-1 and TRBJ2-1; 9 bases align to TRBD2. V was clipped by 4 bases and J by 5 bases; unmatched bases: 9. The length of the CDR3 is 16 residues. Per germline, CDR1 MGHRA and CDR2 YSYEKL. CDR3 bases: TGCGCCAGCAGCCGCGACCTAGCGGGGCCTAACAATGAGCAGTTCTTC. As protein: CASSRDLAGPNNEQFF.

This clone was picked up a small number of times. The chain has TRBV11-3 and TRBJ1-1; D is ambiguous. Germline CDR1 SGHNT, CDR2 YENEEA. This CDR3 is 14 amino acids long. Deletions cut 3 bases from V and 2 bases from J, with 10 bases between. CDR3 sequence: CASSFIGRNTEAFF. In nucleotides, the CDR3 is TGTGCCAGCAGCTTCATTGGGAGAAACACTGAAGCTTTCTTT.

This chain connects TRBV6-5 to TRBJ1-6, with D possibly matching TRBD1 (6 bases). The CDR3 totals 15 residues. Trimming left V 2 bases short and J 4 bases short, with 9 bases between. Germline assignment: CDR1 MNHEY and CDR2 SVGAGI. CDR3 in amino acids: CASSYRGMYNSPLHF. The CDR3, as DNA: TGTGCCAGCAGTTACAGGGGGATGTATAATTCACCCCTCCACTTT.

This clone appeared many times. The chain recombines TRBV4-1 with TRBJ1-6, with a tentative D call TRBD1 (6 bases). Trimming shortened V by 3 bases and J by 7 bases, and 19 bases separated the two germline ends. The CDR3 consists of 17 residues. Germline CDR1 and CDR2: MGHRA and YSYEKL. CDR3 sequence (DNA): TGCGCCAGCAGCCAGATTCTCAGGGCAGGGGTAAATTCACCCCTCCACTTT. Encoded protein: CASSQILRAGVNSPLHF.

V usage is TRBV18 and J usage is TRBJ2-7; TRBD1 aligns across 12 bases. Germline trimming cut 4 bases from V and 10 bases from J; bases unmatched to any gene: 5. Germline CDR1 is KGHSH and CDR2 is LQKENI. The CDR3 has 13 residues. The CDR3 spells CASSLGQGAVQYF. CDR3 sequence (DNA): TGTGCCAGCTCACTGGGACAGGGGGCTGTACAGTACTTC. Variable domain in full (rest from reference TRBV18 and TRBJ2-7): NAGVMQNPRHLVRRRGQEARLRCSPMKGHSHVYWYRQLPEEGLKFMVYLQKENIIDESGMPKERFSAEFPKEGPSILRIQQVVRGDSAAYFCASSLGQGAVQYFGPGTRLTVT.

The chain has TRBV25-1 and TRBJ1-2; 10 positions agree with TRBD1. Germline assignment: CDR1 MGHDK and CDR2 SYGVNS. CDR3 length equals 14 residues. V lost 4 bases, J lost 5 bases, and 4 bases stayed unmatched. The CDR3 loop is CASSGDRGRYGYTF. CDR3 DNA: TGTGCCAGCAGTGGGGACAGGGGCCGATATGGCTACACCTTC.

The CDR3 coding sequence is TGCGCCAGCAGCCCGACTAGCGGGGGGCCCTACGAGCAGTACTTC. Its translation is CASSPTSGGPYEQYF. The J gene is TRBJ2-7, the V gene TRBV4-3; 13 positions agree with TRBD2. V lost 4 bases to trimming and J lost 2 bases; unmatched junction nucleotides: 2. The CDR3 consists of 15 residues. Germline-derived CDR1 and CDR2 are LGHNA and YSLEER.